The clone carrying this TCR beta chain has ten or more counts. Its matching antigen is unknown. This CDR3 has 16 amino acids. Trimming shortened V by 0 bases and J by 3 bases, and 11 bases separated the two germline ends. Looked up from germline, CDR1 is MGHRA and CDR2 is YSYEKL. TCRdb re-called the reads with MiXCR, one entry per CDR3 protein. The sample gives some 220,000 distinct CDR3 sequences, around 6.6% of which show up once; about 6.3% is in the top ten. The data derive from a study of T cell repertoires in cytomegalovirus infection. Study-level background: Public TCR beta signatures indicated both CMV infection and matching HLA type.

Points from the study as a whole: Across the ex vivo response, the dominant clonotypes were HLA-C-restricted CMV-specific TCR beta clonotypes. Frequencies of public TCR beta families were cumulated, and this identified carriers of CMV plus the relevant HLA.

The TCR sequence derives from a human donor in good health (CMV status not recorded). Some clones in this sample may be carry-over from other donors' samples. The V gene is TRBV4-1, the J gene TRBJ1-4; tentatively, D is TRBD1 (5 bases). Specimen: PBMCs. This chain's CDR3 is CASSQEIETANEKLFF. The CDR3 nucleotides read TGCGCCAGCAGCCAAGAAATCGAGACAGCTAATGAAAAACTGTTTTTT.